A single sample gave rise to the 27 T cell receptor beta chains below, sequenced in a study of blood T cells in healthy people across ages. Primed by a sample-barcoded 5' primer and a J-beta primer mix, a second PCR proceeded for 7 to 11 cycles. Each CDR3 protein gets one entry after TCRdb re-called the 5' RACE reads with MiXCR. This table has approximately 1.5 million distinct CDR3 sequences, 30% to 35% appearing once. Sequencing was carried out using blood. These receptors all stem from a woman aged 30 to 39 in good health.

The CDR3 DNA sequence: TGTGCCAGCAGCCCTTGGGAAGGGAGGCCTTCGATCTACGAGCAGTACTTC. Its translation: CASSPWEGRPSIYEQYF. The chain recombines TRBV6-2 or TRBV6-3 with TRBJ2-7, with a possible D match to TRBD2 (6 bases). The CDR3 contains 17 residues. From germline, CDR1 is MNHEY and CDR2 SVGEGT. Between the trimmed V and J ends, which lost 6 bases and 3 bases, there was a span of 24 bases.

This chain uses TRBV6-1 with TRBJ2-5; tentative D call: TRBD1 (5 bases). The CDR3 contains 16 residues. Germline CDR1 reads MNHNS; CDR2 reads SASEGT. V lost 1 base to trimming and J lost 7 bases, with 19 bases between them. CDR3 DNA sequence: TGTGCCAGCAGTGAAGGGCAGGGTGTGAAGCATATGACCCAGTACTTC. It is translated as CASSEGQGVKHMTQYF.

This clonotype was observed at least ten times. This chain connects TRBV29-1 to TRBJ2-7, with D tentatively TRBD2 (7 bases). Trimming removed 0 bases from V and 0 bases from J, with 15 bases in between. The CDR3 length is 16 residues. CDR1 SQVTM and CDR2 ANQGSEA come from the germline V gene. CDR3 in amino acids: CSVEERGGQHSYEQYF. The CDR3 bases are TGCAGCGTTGAAGAAAGGGGGGGGCAGCACTCCTACGAGCAGTACTTC.

This clonotype was detected once. Possible read error: a much larger clone is one base away. This rearrangement joins TRBV9 to TRBJ2-6; 13 bases line up with TRBD2. CDR3 size: 18 residues. Germline loops: CDR1 SGDLS, CDR2 YYNGEE. CDR3 coding DNA: TGTGCCAGCAGCGAGAGGACTAGCGGGGGCTCTGGGGCCAACGTCCAGACTTTC. Protein: CASSERTSGGSGANVQTF.

On this clonotype: A read error is possible here, since a much larger clone lies one base away. The J gene is TRBJ2-3, the V gene TRBV10-3, with D possibly TRBD2 on 7 matching bases. CDR1 and CDR2 from the germline V gene are ENHRY and SYGVKD. There are 14 residues in the CDR3. CDR3 sequence: CAIGEGGTSGTQYF. Written as DNA, the CDR3 is TGTGCCATCGGTGAGGGGGGGACCAGCGGTACGCAGTATTTT.

The chain employs TRBV6-6 and TRBJ2-1, with 13 bases aligning to TRBD2. V lost 8 bases to trimming and J lost 4 bases; unmatched junction nucleotides: 11. Germline CDR1 is MNHNY and CDR2 is SVGAGI (reference sequence). The CDR3 covers 17 residues. This CDR3 is CASCRGTSGETYNEQFF. CDR3 nucleotide sequence: TGTGCCAGCTGTCGAGGGACTAGCGGGGAAACTTACAATGAGCAGTTCTTC.

This chain uses TRBV29-1 with TRBJ2-7, with 13 bases lining up with TRBD2. CDR1 and CDR2 from the germline V gene are SQVTM and ANQGSEA. The CDR3 runs to 18 residues. Trimming took 2 bases from V and 8 from J; bases not matched to a gene: 18. For the CDR3, the DNA is TGCAGCGTTGAACCCCCGGGACTAGCGGGAAACCCTTACAATAAGCAGTACTTC. This codes for CSVEPPGLAGNPYNKQYF.

This chain uses TRBV24-1 with TRBJ2-3; D not certain. The CDR3 contains 18 residues. V was trimmed by 4 bases and J by 2 bases, leaving 21 bases between them. Looked up from germline, CDR1 is KGHDR and CDR2 is SFDVKD. The CDR3 sequence is CATSDLGRNPRNTDTQYF. DNA of the CDR3: TGTGCCACCAGTGACCTCGGCCGCAACCCCAGGAACACAGATACGCAGTATTTT.

The chain carries TRBV12-3 or TRBV12-4 and TRBJ2-7; 12 positions match TRBD2. The closer fit of TRBJ2-5 to the DNA end suggests the J call may be wrong. This CDR3 has 15 amino acids. The DNA for the CDR3 is TGTGCCAGCAGTCCGACTAGCGGGAGATTTGTGACCCAGTACTTC. Translating gives CASSPTSGRFVTQYF.

This clonotype was recorded a few times. DNA of the CDR3: TGCAGTGCTAGAGATAATGGGGGCCCCTCCTACGAGCAGTACTTC. Translating gives CSARDNGGPSYEQYF. The genes are TRBV20-1 and TRBJ2-7; possibly TRBD1 for D (6 bases). Trimming took off 0 bases at V and 0 bases at J, with 12 bases between the two ends. The V gene's germline CDR1 is DFQATT and CDR2 SNEGSKA (reference sequence). This CDR3 is built from 15 residues.

This clonotype was observed many times. This sequence joins TRBV29-1 and TRBJ1-2; D is undetermined. Looked up from germline, CDR1 is SQVTM and CDR2 is ANQGSEA. There are 12 residues in the CDR3. The ends were cut back, 4 bases at V and 4 bases at J, with 10 bases in the middle. The CDR3 sequence is CSVGSSGYGYTF. CDR3 in DNA: TGCAGCGTTGGTTCCTCTGGCTATGGCTACACCTTC.

The chain couples TRBV20-1 to TRBJ2-2; D is possibly TRBD1 or TRBD2 (5 bases each). Germline V gives CDR1 DFQATT, CDR2 SNEGSKA (reference sequence). V lost 0 bases to trimming and J lost 4 bases, with 21 bases between them. The CDR3 has 18 residues. The DNA for the CDR3 is TGCAGTGCTAGAGAGGTTTCGGGGCTGGGGATAGGCACCGGGGAGCTGTTTTTT. This encodes CSAREVSGLGIGTGELFF.

The chain links TRBV30 to TRBJ1-1; D unclear. The germline V gene encodes CDR1 GTSNPN and CDR2 SVGIG (reference sequence). The germline V and J ends were trimmed by 5 bases and 8 bases, with 12 bases remaining between them. The CDR3 covers 11 residues. The chain's CDR3 is CAWSPTREAFF. The CDR3, as DNA: TGTGCCTGGTCCCCGACCCGGGAAGCTTTCTTT.

This clonotype was recorded at least ten times. This chain joins TRBV29-1 and TRBJ2-7, with 13 positions matching TRBD2. J was trimmed by 10 bases and V by 4 bases; bases with no gene match: 10. The CDR3 runs 14 residues. Germline loops: CDR1 SQVTM, CDR2 ANQGSEA. The CDR3 DNA follows: TGCAGCGTTGCCGGACTAGCGGGAGACTTGCAACAGTACTTC. Its protein is CSVAGLAGDLQQYF.

This sequence joins TRBV11-2 and TRBJ2-7; D not certain. CDR3 length: 14 residues. The V end was cut by 6 bases, the J end by 2 bases, with 14 bases between. Germline V gene sequence: CDR1 SGHAT, CDR2 FQNNGV. This chain's CDR3 is CASSSVRRAYEQYF. For the CDR3, the DNA is TGTGCCAGCAGTTCGGTGAGAAGGGCCTACGAGCAGTACTTC.

This clonotype showed up many times. The gene calls are TRBV7-9 and TRBJ2-1; the D is unclear. The CDR3 spans 14 residues. From germline, CDR1 is SEHNR and CDR2 FQNEAQ (reference sequence). Trimming took 5 bases from V and 8 from J, leaving 16 bases between them. CDR3 sequence reads: CASSPVPSKDEQFF. The CDR3 DNA follows: TGTGCCAGCAGCCCTGTCCCTTCCAAAGATGAGCAGTTCTTC.

This clonotype has more than one count but fewer than ten. The rearrangement joins TRBV5-1 to TRBJ2-1, with 8 positions matching TRBD1. Germline loops: CDR1 SGHRS, CDR2 YFSETQ. The CDR3 runs 15 residues. Trimming at V came to 4 bases and at J to 3 bases, leaving 6 bases not matched to a gene. The CDR3, as DNA: TGCGCCAGCAGCGACGGGACAGGAGACTACAATGAGCAGTTCTTC. This sequence encodes CASSDGTGDYNEQFF. The variable domain in full, with the rest retrieved from reference TRBV5-1 and TRBJ2-1, is KAGVTQTPRYLIKTRGQQVTLSCSPISGHRSVSWYQQTPGQGLQFLFEYFSETQRNKGNFPGRFSGRQFSNSRSEMNVSTLELGDSALYLCASSDGTGDYNEQFFGPGTRLTVL.

The V call is TRBV20-1, the J call TRBJ2-7, with D possibly being TRBD2 (6 bases). V lost 1 base to trimming and J lost 3 bases, with 10 bases between them. The CDR3 length is 13 residues. CDR1 DFQATT and CDR2 SNEGSKA come from the germline V gene (reference sequence). CDR3 bases: TGCAGTGCTAGAGCGGGAGACCTCTACGAGCAGTACTTC. Protein: CSARAGDLYEQYF.

A word on this clonotype: One base away lies a much larger clone, so this may be a sequencing read error. The chain recombines TRBV5-6 with TRBJ1-1; D is perhaps TRBD1 (6 bases). Germline V gene lookup returns CDR1 SGHDT and CDR2 YYEEEE. This CDR3 is 15 amino acids long. For the CDR3, the DNA is TGTGCCAACAGCTTGGGTGGGGGCCTGAACACTGAAGCTTTCTTT. Protein: CANSLGGGLNTEAFF.

This clonotype was seen a handful of times. V is TRBV5-1 and J is TRBJ2-5, with D possibly called TRBD1 or TRBD2 (5 bases each). V lost 0 bases and J lost 5, with 8 bases in between. Germline V gene data show CDR1 as SGHRS and CDR2 as YFSETQ. The length of the CDR3 is 13 residues. CDR3 region: CASSLGRDETQYF. The DNA of the CDR3 is TGCGCCAGCAGCTTGGGAAGGGACGAGACCCAGTACTTC.

This clonotype turned up a few times. CDR3 amino acids: CASSSRLGQGYYEQYF. The CDR3 nucleotides read TGTGCCAGCAGTTCTAGACTGGGACAGGGCTACTACGAGCAGTACTTC. The rearrangement links TRBV27 to TRBJ2-7; 9 bases are a match to TRBD1. This CDR3 region has 16 residues. Per germline, CDR1 MNHEY and CDR2 SMNVEV (reference sequence). The junction had 10 bases not matched to a gene; V was cut back by 4 bases and J by 3 bases.

This clonotype showed up just a few times. This chain uses TRBV5-1 with TRBJ2-7; 7 bases align to TRBD2. With V trimmed by 0 bases and J by 1 base, 4 bases remained unmatched. Per the germline V gene, CDR1 is SGHRS and CDR2 is YFSETQ. The CDR3 spans 15 residues. The CDR3 bases are TGCGCCAGCAGCTTGGGGGTAGCGGGTTCCTACGAGCAGTACTTC. It translates to CASSLGVAGSYEQYF.

The CDR3 sequence: CASSQGQQLYNEQFF. As DNA, the CDR3 is TGTGCCAGCAGCCAAGGACAGCAGCTCTACAATGAGCAGTTCTTC. This sequence joins TRBV3-1 and TRBJ2-1, with D perhaps TRBD1 (5 bases). V shed 1 base and J shed 3 bases, with 10 bases lying between them. Germline V CDR1 and CDR2: LGHDT, YNNKEL (reference sequence). The CDR3 covers 15 residues.

As regards this clonotype: A read error may produce the germline difference seen at one junction end. The V call is TRBV9, the J call TRBJ2-2; TRBD2 matches at 7 bases. The CDR3 contains 16 residues. Germline V CDR1 and CDR2: SGDLS, YYNGEE. The CDR3 DNA follows: TGTGCCAGCGGCGATGCGGGAGTGGTAGGCACCGGGGGGCTGTTTTTT. Its translation is CASGDAGVVGTGGLFF. The variable domain in full, with the rest retrieved from reference TRBV9 and TRBJ2-2, is DSGVTQTPKHLITATGQRVTLRCSPRSGDLSVYWYQQSLDQGLQFLIQYYNGEERAKGNILERFSAQQFPDLHSELNLSSLELGDSALYFCASGDAGVVGTGGLFFGEGSRLTVL.

In its sample, this clonotype was seen a few times. The chain recombines TRBV27 with TRBJ2-7; unclear D gene. Germline CDR1 MNHEY, CDR2 SMNVEV (reference sequence). The germline V and J ends were trimmed by 6 bases and 2 bases, with 20 bases remaining between them. CDR3 size: 16 residues. CDR3 sequence: CASSSNLPDLPYEQYF. For the CDR3, the DNA is TGTGCCAGCAGCTCTAACCTACCAGATTTGCCCTACGAGCAGTACTTC.

The chain recombines TRBV7-9 with TRBJ1-2, with TRBD1 matching over 8 bases. This CDR3 has 14 amino acids. CDR1 SEHNR and CDR2 FQNEAQ come from the germline V gene (reference sequence). V shed 7 bases and J 2 bases; nucleotides not matched to a gene: 6. Here the CDR3 reads CASTTGQGNYGYTF. The CDR3 region has the DNA TGTGCCAGCACCACTGGACAGGGAAACTATGGCTACACCTTC.

This clonotype was observed a handful of times. J is TRBJ1-2 and V is TRBV29-1; 9 bases map to TRBD1. V was clipped by 6 bases and J by 4 bases; unmatched bases: 6. In germline, CDR1 is SQVTM, CDR2 ANQGSEA. The CDR3 has 13 amino acids. CDR3 bases: TGCAGCGTAAGACAGGGGGGAAGCTATGGCTACACCTTC. Residues: CSVRQGGSYGYTF.